The 29 T cell receptor beta chains below all came from one sample that was sequenced in a study of T-cell reconstitution after alpha-beta-depleted transplantation in children. The TCRbeta library incorporated unique molecular identifiers. TCRdb itself ran the PCR reads through MiXCR, one entry per CDR3 protein. Among about 230,000 distinct CDR3 sequences listed, 9.7% were seen once. The material sequenced was PBMCs from the stem cell graft donor, taken from the stem cell graft. The receptors derive from a human donor who donated a stem cell graft to a child with SCID.

The genes are TRBV3-1 and TRBJ1-6; D unclear. The CDR3 length is 15 residues. V lost 4 bases to trimming and J lost 10 bases, with 17 bases between them. Germline-derived CDR1 and CDR2 are LGHDT and YNNKEL (reference sequence). For the CDR3, the DNA is TGTGCCAGCAGCCCGCGGGCCTTCTCGGGATCACCCCTCCACTTT. It is translated as CASSPRAFSGSPLHF. The entire variable domain, with the rest obtained from reference TRBV3-1 and TRBJ1-6, is as follows: DTAVSQTPKYLVTQMGNDKSIKCEQNLGHDTMYWYKQDSKKFLKIMFSYNNKELIINETVPNRFSPKSPDKAHLNLHINSLELGDSAVYFCASSPRAFSGSPLHFGNGTRLTVT.

This clonotype came up many times. The chain employs TRBV4-1 and TRBJ1-2; no clear D gene. V gave up 5 bases and J gave up 2 bases, with 9 bases separating them. The CDR3 totals 13 residues. CDR1 is MGHRA and CDR2 is YSYEKL in the germline V gene. The CDR3: CASSLLQNYGYTF. Here the CDR3 DNA reads TGCGCCAGCAGCTTACTCCAGAACTATGGCTACACCTTC.

This clonotype has a count of ten or more. The rearrangement links TRBV6-5 to TRBJ2-7; no clear D gene. The V and J ends lost 1 base and 1 base respectively, with 11 bases between them. Per the germline V gene, CDR1 is MNHEY and CDR2 is SVGAGI. The CDR3 has 15 amino acids. The CDR3 protein is CASSYLGPDSYEQYF. CDR3 nucleotide sequence: TGTGCCAGCAGTTACTTAGGCCCAGATTCCTACGAGCAGTACTTC.

This clonotype came up many times. The V and J genes are TRBV27 and TRBJ1-5; D possibly corresponds to TRBD1 (6 bases). Germline V lookup: CDR1 MNHEY, CDR2 SMNVEV (reference sequence). The V end lost 2 bases, the J end lost 1 base, and 12 bases lay between the germline ends. The CDR3 is made up of 16 amino acids. The CDR3: CASSLGGWRSNQPQHF. The DNA of the CDR3 is TGTGCCAGCAGTTTAGGGGGCTGGAGGAGCAATCAGCCCCAGCATTTT.

This clonotype occurred many times. This chain connects TRBV5-1 to TRBJ2-7; D not resolved. CDR1 and CDR2 from the germline V gene are SGHRS and YFSETQ. The CDR3 contains 14 residues. The V and J ends lost 0 bases and 1 base respectively, with 8 bases between them. The CDR3 spells CASSLVAASYEQYF. DNA for the CDR3: TGCGCCAGCAGCTTGGTTGCGGCTTCCTACGAGCAGTACTTC.

This clonotype was found many times. This chain links TRBV11-2 with TRBJ1-4; TRBD1 aligns across 11 bases. Looked up from germline, CDR1 is SGHAT and CDR2 is FQNNGV. This CDR3 has 18 residues. V dropped 5 bases and J dropped 8; count of bases not matched to a gene: 16. CDR3 nucleotide sequence: TGTGCCAGCAGCCCCATCGGGACAGGGGGGCCCCTTATAGAAAAACTGTTTTTT. Amino acids: CASSPIGTGGPLIEKLFF.

This clonotype was observed many times. This chain connects TRBV27 to TRBJ2-1; 7 positions agree with TRBD1. The germline CDR1 and CDR2 sequences are MNHEY and SMNVEV (reference sequence). The trim removed 5 bases at V and 4 bases at J, leaving 14 bases unmatched. This CDR3 spans 17 amino acids. CDR3 nucleotides: TGTGCCAGCAGTATACGACAGACAGGGCCCTCGTACAATGAGCAGTTCTTC. Its translation is CASSIRQTGPSYNEQFF.

This clonotype was observed at least ten times. CDR3 protein: CASRGGTGAYEQYF. As DNA, the CDR3 is TGTGCCAGCAGGGGGGGGACAGGGGCCTACGAGCAGTACTTC. The V call is TRBV12-3 or TRBV12-4, the J call TRBJ2-7; 10 bases agree with TRBD1. The CDR3 consists of 14 residues. J gave up 2 bases and V 6 bases, and 4 bases lay outside the gene matches.

This clonotype was recorded many times. The rearrangement links TRBV12-3 or TRBV12-4 to TRBJ1-1; D remains ambiguous. The CDR3 totals 14 residues. The V gene lost 1 base and the J gene lost 0 bases, with 6 bases spanning the gap. The CDR3 is CASSLVFLNTEAFF. CDR3 in DNA: TGTGCCAGCAGTTTAGTATTCCTGAACACTGAAGCTTTCTTT.

This clonotype was observed a few times. This chain connects TRBV20-1 to TRBJ1-4, with 10 nucleotides matching TRBD1. Germline CDR1 reads DFQATT; CDR2 reads SNEGSKA (reference sequence). Trimming cost V 1 base and J 0 bases; bases outside gene matches: 2. The CDR3 consists of 16 residues. CDR3 residues: CSARGDRGATNEKLFF. Written as DNA, the CDR3 is TGCAGTGCTAGAGGGGACAGGGGTGCAACTAATGAAAAACTGTTTTTT.

This clonotype was observed a few times. The chain links TRBV27 to TRBJ1-1; D perhaps matches TRBD1 (6 bases). CDR1 is MNHEY, CDR2 SMNVEV, per germline (reference sequence). CDR3 length: 16 amino acids. V was shortened by 5 bases and J by 1 base, with 17 bases between the two germline ends. CDR3 bases: TGTGCCAGCAGTCTATTTCCATTGACAGGGAACACTGAAGCTTTCTTT. Translating gives CASSLFPLTGNTEAFF.

The sample holds many counts of this clonotype. The genes are TRBV9 and TRBJ1-2, with D unclear. Germline V lookup: CDR1 SGDLS, CDR2 YYNGEE. The CDR3 runs 16 residues. V was pared by 2 bases and J by 5 bases, with 19 bases between. This CDR3 is CASSVGEDGRSYGYTF. DNA for the CDR3: TGTGCCAGCAGCGTGGGAGAGGACGGACGAAGTTATGGCTACACCTTC.

This clonotype was observed at least ten times. The J gene is TRBJ1-2, the V gene TRBV20-1; weak D call: TRBD1 (5 bases). This CDR3 has 12 amino acids. Trimming took 7 bases from V and 5 from J, leaving 14 bases between them. The germline V gene has CDR1 DFQATT and CDR2 SNEGSKA (reference sequence). CDR3 nucleotide sequence: TGCAGTGTCGCGGGGACTGTGTATGGCTACACCTTC. Its protein product is CSVAGTVYGYTF.

This clonotype was counted many times. V usage is TRBV5-6 and J usage is TRBJ1-2, with a possible D match to TRBD1 (6 bases). This CDR3 comprises 19 residues. V was pared by 0 bases and J by 0 bases, with 21 bases between. Germline CDR1 SGHDT, CDR2 YYEEEE. The CDR3 is CASSLAGRGPGRPNYGYTF. CDR3 nucleotide sequence: TGTGCCAGCAGCTTGGCCGGTCGGGGGCCAGGCCGACCTAACTATGGCTACACCTTC.

The chain recombines TRBV18 with TRBJ1-2, with 7 positions matching TRBD1. This CDR3 has 15 residues. Germline CDR1 reads KGHSH; CDR2 reads LQKENI. V lost 4 bases, J lost 5 bases, and 10 bases stayed unmatched. The DNA for the CDR3 is TGTGCCAGCTCACTTCAGCAGGGACAGCCATATGGCTACACCTTC. It yields the protein CASSLQQGQPYGYTF.

This clonotype was recorded at least ten times. The gene calls are TRBV5-1 and TRBJ1-2; D is uncertain. Trimming removed 1 base at V and 6 bases at J, with 13 bases between. Germline values: CDR1 SGHRS, CDR2 YFSETQ. The CDR3 spans 14 residues. The CDR3 sequence is CASSLLSAGDGYTF. The CDR3 DNA is TGCGCCAGCAGCTTGCTCTCCGCTGGGGATGGCTACACCTTC.

This clonotype has at least ten counts. The chain recombines TRBV2 with TRBJ2-5, with 12 bases that match TRBD2. Unmatched junction bases numbered 9, after V lost 8 bases and J lost 5 bases. The CDR3 is 15 residues long. Germline V lookup: CDR1 SNHLY, CDR2 FYNNEI. The CDR3 nucleotides read TGTGCCAGCGGAGAGACTAGCGGGGGATCGGAGACCCAGTACTTC. Its protein product is CASGETSGGSETQYF. The variable domain in full, with the rest retrieved from reference TRBV2 and TRBJ2-5, is EPEVTQTPSHQVTQMGQEVILRCVPISNHLYFYWYRQILGQKVEFLVSFYNNEISEKSEIFDDQFSVERPDGSNFTLKIRSTKLEDSAMYFCASGETSGGSETQYFGPGTRLLVL.

This clonotype was seen at least ten times. The V and J genes are TRBV20-1 and TRBJ1-1, with D perhaps matching TRBD1 (5 bases). Germline values: CDR1 DFQATT, CDR2 SNEGSKA (reference sequence). The CDR3 loop spans 11 amino acids. V lost 3 bases to trimming and J lost 11 bases, with 13 bases between them. This CDR3 reads CSARGDSLAFF. The DNA of the CDR3 is TGCAGTGCTAGGGGCGACAGCCTGGCTTTCTTT.

There are many counts of this clonotype. The chain carries TRBV28 and TRBJ1-1; no reliable D call. Deletions cut 2 bases from V and 4 bases from J, with 8 bases between. The germline CDR1 and CDR2 sequences are MDHEN and SYDVKM. The CDR3 contains 13 residues. CDR3 DNA: TGTGCCAGCAGTTTACCCTTGGGCACTGAAGCTTTCTTT. Residues: CASSLPLGTEAFF.

This clonotype occurred many times. The chain is built from TRBV4-2 and TRBJ1-5; D is perhaps TRBD1 (6 bases). The V end lost 1 base, the J end lost 2 bases, and 15 bases lay between the germline ends. The germline CDR1 and CDR2 sequences are LGHNA and YNFKEQ. This CDR3 is 17 amino acids long. The CDR3 bases are TGTGCCAGCAGCCAAGGTAGCGGGGGGGCGGGCAATCAGCCCCAGCATTTT. Amino acids: CASSQGSGGAGNQPQHF.

This clonotype occurred many times. This CDR3 is CASSYSRGRGVEQYF. For the CDR3, the DNA is TGTGCCAGCAGTTACTCTCGGGGGCGCGGGGTAGAGCAGTACTTC. V is TRBV6-5 and J is TRBJ2-7, with D tentatively TRBD1 or TRBD2 (6 bases each). V lost 0 bases and J lost 7, with 16 bases in between. The germline V gene encodes CDR1 MNHEY and CDR2 SVGAGI. This CDR3 is 15 amino acids long.

Ten or more counts support this clonotype. The rearrangement links TRBV5-1 to TRBJ2-3; D remains ambiguous. The V end lost 6 bases, the J end lost 0 bases, and 11 bases lay between the germline ends. This CDR3 is 14 amino acids long. The germline V gene has CDR1 SGHRS and CDR2 YFSETQ. CDR3 DNA: TGCGCCAGCACCCGAGGTGGGAGCACAGATACGCAGTATTTT. This translates into CASTRGGSTDTQYF. Using reference TRBV5-1 and TRBJ2-3 for the parts outside the CDR3, the full variable domain is KAGVTQTPRYLIKTRGQQVTLSCSPISGHRSVSWYQQTPGQGLQFLFEYFSETQRNKGNFPGRFSGRQFSNSRSEMNVSTLELGDSALYLCASTRGGSTDTQYFGPGTRLTVL.

Many counts were recorded for this clonotype. The chain couples TRBV29-1 to TRBJ1-3; D not resolved. Deletions cut 6 bases from V and 0 bases from J, with 9 bases between. Germline CDR1 SQVTM, CDR2 ANQGSEA. The length of the CDR3 is 13 residues. In nucleotides, the CDR3 is TGCAGCGTGATAGTAAACTCTGGAAACACCATATATTTT. Translation: CSVIVNSGNTIYF.

This clonotype was observed a few times. V and J are TRBV5-1 and TRBJ2-1; the D is unclear. CDR3 length equals 13 residues. Trimming took 2 bases from V and 6 from J, leaving 9 bases between them. Germline values: CDR1 SGHRS, CDR2 YFSETQ. As DNA, the CDR3 is TGCGCCAGCAGCTTTGCAGGTAGCAATGAGCAGTTCTTC. This codes for CASSFAGSNEQFF.

This clonotype was observed at least ten times. The gene calls are TRBV12-3 or TRBV12-4 and TRBJ1-4; 10 nucleotides line up with TRBD1. The length of the CDR3 is 16 residues. The V segment lost 5 bases and the J segment 3 bases; nucleotides outside the gene matches: 6. The CDR3 here is CASSQGQGRANEKLFF. As DNA, the CDR3 is TGTGCCAGCAGTCAGGGACAGGGGAGGGCTAATGAAAAACTGTTTTTT.

Many counts were recorded for this clonotype. The chain links TRBV20-1 to TRBJ1-5; 10 bases agree with TRBD1. The J segment lost 7 bases and the V segment lost 5 bases, leaving 5 bases of the junction unmatched. Per germline, CDR1 DFQATT and CDR2 SNEGSKA (reference sequence). The CDR3 length is 13 residues. The CDR3 region is CSAATGGSQPQHF. CDR3 nucleotides: TGCAGTGCTGCGACAGGGGGCTCCCAGCCCCAGCATTTT.

This clonotype was detected many times. The genes are TRBV3-1 and TRBJ2-7; D is unclear. CDR3 length: 13 amino acids. Germline assignment: CDR1 LGHDT and CDR2 YNNKEL (reference sequence). V lost 2 bases and J lost 3, with 8 bases in between. The CDR3 sequence is CASSQTTVYEQYF. As DNA, the CDR3 is TGTGCCAGCAGCCAAACTACAGTCTACGAGCAGTACTTC.

On this clonotype itself: A much larger clone differs by one base, so this may be a read error. This rearrangement joins TRBV4-1 to TRBJ2-5, with TRBD2 matching 7 bases. The CDR3 is made up of 15 amino acids. Germline CDR1 is MGHRA and CDR2 is YSYEKL. The CDR3 loop is CASSQRPAGVETRYF. CDR3 DNA sequence: TGCGCCAGCAGCCAACGCCCCGCGGGGGTAGAGACCCGGTACTTC.

V is TRBV7-8 and J is TRBJ2-1; 14 bases agree with TRBD2. This CDR3 region has 16 residues. After removal of 5 bases from V and 8 bases from J, the junction contained 8 bases not matched to a gene. Germline CDR1 SGHVS, CDR2 FQNEAQ. The CDR3 DNA follows: TGTGCCAGCAGCCCGCCCGGACTAGCGGGGGGCTATGAGCAGTTCTTC. The encoded protein is CASSPPGLAGGYEQFF.